This T cell receptor beta chain originates from a study of T cells in Graves' hyperthyroidism and ophthalmopathy. The study, taken as a whole, reports: Blood samples included most of the expanded thyroid clonotypes exceeding 0.001.

The trim removed 4 bases at V and 8 bases at J, leaving 13 bases unmatched. CDR1 SGHRS and CDR2 YFSETQ come from the germline V gene. The CDR3 loop spans 16 amino acids. This clonotype was recorded many times. No antigen is known for it. Patients were excluded because of uncontrolled infection, other autoimmune disease, pregnancy or lactation. Diagnosing involved the use of clinical symptoms, serum thyroxine and TRAb, thyroid ultrasound and orbital computed tomography. 10 ml fresh peripheral blood yielded the PBMCs. Regions amplified from RNA transcripts were the TCR beta CDR3 regions. Researchers ran a first-round RT-PCR on the TCR CDR3 using the HTBI primer set. One entry per CDR3 protein results from TCRdb running MiXCR on the multiplex PCR reads. The table lists approximately 400,000 distinct CDR3 sequences, over 13% of them singletons.

The chain joins TRBV5-1 to TRBJ2-1; 9 bases match TRBD1. The specimen was blood. The sequence derives from a man in his fifties or sixties with Graves' ophthalmopathy. DNA of the CDR3: TGCGCCAGCAGCGTTTCCGGGACAGGGTCCATTGATGAGCAGTTCTTC. This codes for CASSVSGTGSIDEQFF.